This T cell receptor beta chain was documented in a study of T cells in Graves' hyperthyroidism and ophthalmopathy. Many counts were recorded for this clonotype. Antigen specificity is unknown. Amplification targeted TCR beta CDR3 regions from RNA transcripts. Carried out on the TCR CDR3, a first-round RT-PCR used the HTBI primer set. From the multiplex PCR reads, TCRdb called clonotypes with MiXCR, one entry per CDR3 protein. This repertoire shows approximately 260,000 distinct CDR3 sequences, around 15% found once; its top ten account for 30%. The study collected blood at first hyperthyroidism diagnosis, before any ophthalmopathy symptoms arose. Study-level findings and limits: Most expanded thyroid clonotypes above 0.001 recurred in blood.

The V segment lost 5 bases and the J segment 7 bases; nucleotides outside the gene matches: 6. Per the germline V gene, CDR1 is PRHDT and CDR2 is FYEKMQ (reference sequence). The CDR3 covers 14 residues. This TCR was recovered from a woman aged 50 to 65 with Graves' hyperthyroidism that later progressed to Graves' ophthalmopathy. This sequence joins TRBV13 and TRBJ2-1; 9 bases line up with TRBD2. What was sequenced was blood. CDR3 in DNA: TGTGCCAGCAGCCCAGGACTAGCGCGGAATGAGCAGTTCTTC. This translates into CASSPGLARNEQFF.